This T cell receptor (beta chain) comes out of a study of CD8 T cells in Susac syndrome. V was shortened by 4 bases and J by 4 bases, with 14 bases between the two germline ends. CDR1 is SQVTM and CDR2 is ANQGSEA in the germline V gene. The CDR3 spans 15 residues. Random hexamers were used to reverse transcribe about 0.5 to 1 ug of RNA. TCRdb recomputed calls from the immunoSEQ multiplex PCR reads with MiXCR, one row per CDR3 protein. Of 200,000 to 300,000 distinct CDR3 sequences in the sample, around 93% were seen once. Negative isolation yielded CD4+ and CD8+ T cells, and FACS enriched TEMRA cells. The chain links TRBV29-1 to TRBJ2-6, with D perhaps TRBD1 (5 bases). This receptor was identified in a human donor with multiple sclerosis. Sequencing was performed on CD4+ T cells from PBMCs. The CDR3 region is CSVAGQGTGANVLTF. The DNA for the CDR3 is TGCAGCGTTGCGGGTCAGGGTACCGGGGCCAACGTCCTGACTTTC.